Listed here are 29 T cell receptor beta chains from one sample, sequenced in a study of shared clonotypes between healthy human individuals (dated by TCRdb to about 2020). The library was built by means of the immunoSEQ multiplex PCR assay. As stored in TCRdb, this immuneACCESS dataset retains in-frame rearrangements with V and J assigned. A fraction of the clones does not appear; measured against another copy, unresolved V genes explain less than half of the discrepancy, and the remainder lacks a known reason. Here the sample has some 1,600,000 clones; around 98% occur a single time. The ten most abundant clones make up about 0.45% of the sample. The specimen sequenced was naive CD4+ T cells sorted from blood. Explained via the paper, the cell subset or site label denotes: CD45RA+ positively selected. These receptors were taken from a young man in good health.

This rearrangement joins TRBV13 to TRBJ2-1; tentative D call: TRBD2 (6 bases). Trimming stripped 3 bases from V and 2 bases from J, with 11 bases between. This CDR3 is built from 15 residues. Germline CDR1 reads PRHDT; CDR2 reads FYEKMQ (reference sequence). The CDR3 nucleotides are TGTGCCAGCAGCTTTAATACGGGAGCCTACAATGAGCAGTTCTTC. Its protein is CASSFNTGAYNEQFF.

The genes are TRBV5-1 and TRBJ2-5, with 7 bases lining up with TRBD2. Germline CDR1 and CDR2: SGHRS and YFSETQ. The CDR3 covers 14 residues. V shed 6 bases, J shed 1 base, and the junction held 6 bases outside the gene matches. The CDR3 here is CASTPGGSQETQYF. CDR3 bases: TGCGCCAGCACCCCGGGGGGTTCCCAAGAGACCCAGTACTTC.

Concerning this clone itself: Other DNA sequences of this sample code for an identical CDR3. V usage is TRBV5-1 and J usage is TRBJ2-1; 13 positions match TRBD2. The CDR3 has 15 residues. Germline V gene lookup returns CDR1 SGHRS and CDR2 YFSETQ. V gave up 3 bases and J gave up 7 bases; unmatched junction bases: 4. The DNA for the CDR3 is TGCGCCAGCAGCTCCGGACTAGCGGGAGTTAATGAGCAGTTCTTC. This sequence encodes CASSSGLAGVNEQFF. Full variable domain (rest looked up from reference TRBV5-1 and TRBJ2-1): KAGVTQTPRYLIKTRGQQVTLSCSPISGHRSVSWYQQTPGQGLQFLFEYFSETQRNKGNFPGRFSGRQFSNSRSEMNVSTLELGDSALYLCASSSGLAGVNEQFFGPGTRLTVL.

This clone was counted only a few times. Distinct nucleotide sequences in the sample also encode this CDR3. The rearrangement uses TRBV2 and TRBJ2-5; 7 nucleotides match TRBD1. The V segment lost 4 bases and the J segment 2 bases; nucleotides outside the gene matches: 1. Germline-derived CDR1 and CDR2 are SNHLY and FYNNEI. This CDR3 spans 13 amino acids. The CDR3, as DNA: TGTGCCAGCAGTGGGACAGGACAAGAGACCCAGTACTTC. Amino acids: CASSGTGQETQYF.

V gene TRBV27 combines with J gene TRBJ2-1; D is unclear. Trimming removed 1 base from V and 0 bases from J, with 4 bases in between. The V gene's germline CDR1 is MNHEY and CDR2 SMNVEV (reference sequence). The CDR3 runs 14 residues. CDR3 sequence reads: CASSLYSSYNEQFF. The CDR3, as DNA: TGTGCCAGCAGTTTATACTCCTCCTACAATGAGCAGTTCTTC.

The rearrangement uses TRBV29-1 and TRBJ2-3, with D unresolved. Per germline, CDR1 SQVTM and CDR2 ANQGSEA. The germline V and J ends were trimmed by 7 bases and 1 base, with 9 bases remaining between them. This CDR3 comprises 12 residues. CDR3 nucleotide sequence: TGCAGCGGTAGAAGGGGCACAGATACGCAGTATTTT. Its translation: CSGRRGTDTQYF.

The chain carries TRBV7-9 and TRBJ1-4; D is unclear. The V and J ends lost 4 bases and 8 bases respectively, with 14 bases between them. Germline-derived CDR1 and CDR2 are SEHNR and FQNEAQ (reference sequence). The CDR3 totals 14 residues. This CDR3 reads CASSSGSSGEKLFF. Written as DNA, the CDR3 is TGTGCCAGCAGCTCGGGGTCAAGTGGGGAAAAACTGTTTTTT.

The chain couples TRBV7-3 to TRBJ2-2; D remains unclear. The CDR3 sequence is 14 residues long. Germline CDR1 SGHTA, CDR2 FQGTGA. V was trimmed by 0 bases and J by 2 bases, leaving 4 bases between them. The CDR3 loop is CASSLTRNTGELFF. CDR3 DNA: TGTGCCAGCAGCTTAACCCGCAACACCGGGGAGCTGTTTTTT.

V gene TRBV27 combines with J gene TRBJ2-5, with 8 bases that match TRBD1. The germline CDR1 and CDR2 sequences are MNHEY and SMNVEV (reference sequence). The CDR3 totals 14 residues. The V segment lost 6 bases and the J segment 7 bases; nucleotides outside the gene matches: 10. The CDR3 region is CASRLSQGARTQYF. CDR3 DNA: TGTGCCAGCAGATTAAGTCAGGGGGCGAGGACCCAGTACTTC.

The chain employs TRBV5-5 and TRBJ2-3, with a weak D call TRBD2 (6 bases). The length of the CDR3 is 14 residues. Trimming removed 1 base at V and 7 bases at J, with 13 bases between. CDR1 and CDR2 from the germline V gene are SGHKS and YYEKEE (reference sequence). In nucleotides, the CDR3 is TGTGCCAGCAGCTTGATGCGGGACCCCAATACGCAGTATTTT. Its translation is CASSLMRDPNTQYF.

This rearrangement joins TRBV7-2 to TRBJ2-5; D not certain. V gave up 1 base and J gave up 2 bases, with 11 bases separating them. The CDR3 spans 15 residues. CDR1 is SGHTA, CDR2 FQGNSA, per germline. CDR3 bases: TGTGCCAGCAGCTTAGTGTGGGCAGATCAAGAGACCCAGTACTTC. This translates into CASSLVWADQETQYF.

The chain recombines TRBV28 with TRBJ2-7, with D unclear. The CDR3 runs to 14 residues. The germline V gene has CDR1 MDHEN and CDR2 SYDVKM. V lost 7 bases, J lost 0 bases, and 13 bases lay in between. CDR3 sequence: CASNGRRISYEQYF. The CDR3 DNA sequence: TGTGCCAGCAATGGACGACGGATCTCCTACGAGCAGTACTTC.

To note about this clone: At one boundary the junction diverges from the germline segment, which might be a read error. This chain uses TRBV2 with TRBJ2-7; 7 bases align to TRBD1. The CDR3 is 15 amino acids. CDR1 and CDR2 from the germline V gene are SNHLY and FYNNEI. The CDR3 reads CASTESGQDAAEQYF. The CDR3 nucleotides are TGTGCCAGCACTGAAAGTGGACAGGACGCCGCCGAGCAGTACTTC.

In this sample, this clone turned up a few times. V and J are TRBV5-1 and TRBJ1-2, with D hard to call. The CDR3 has 15 residues. Germline-derived CDR1 and CDR2 are SGHRS and YFSETQ. Deletions cut 4 bases from V and 6 bases from J, with 19 bases between. As DNA, the CDR3 is TGCGCCAGCAGCACTGCCCCGGGGTCCAAGGATGGCTACACCTTC. Translated, it gives CASSTAPGSKDGYTF.

A remark on this clone: One junction end does not reproduce the germline sequence, and a read error may be involved. V and J are TRBV5-1 and TRBJ2-3; 9 bases are shared with TRBD1. The CDR3 loop spans 15 amino acids. Germline CDR1 is SGHRS and CDR2 is YFSETQ. In nucleotides, the CDR3 is TGCGCCAGCAGGTTGGACAGGGGAAGGACAGATACGCAGTATTTT. Protein product: CASRLDRGRTDTQYF.

The rearrangement links TRBV28 to TRBJ2-7; 9 nucleotides line up with TRBD1. Germline V gene lookup returns CDR1 MDHEN and CDR2 SYDVKM. Losses at the gene ends were 8 bases for V and 3 bases for J; bases not matched to a gene: 8. The CDR3 is 14 amino acids. The chain's CDR3 is CASRGTGRFYEQYF. The CDR3 DNA sequence: TGTGCCAGCCGAGGGACAGGGCGTTTCTACGAGCAGTACTTC.

V is TRBV14 and J is TRBJ2-3, with 12 bases fitting TRBD1. Per the germline V gene, CDR1 is SGHDN and CDR2 is FVKESK. The V segment lost 4 bases and the J segment 7 bases; nucleotides outside the gene matches: 3. The CDR3 length is 14 residues. CDR3 DNA: TGTGCCAGCAGCCCGGGACAGGGGGCAAATACGCAGTATTTT. The encoded protein is CASSPGQGANTQYF.

The J gene is TRBJ2-5, the V gene TRBV9, with D unresolved. Trimming took off 0 bases at V and 5 bases at J, with 8 bases between the two ends. The germline V gene encodes CDR1 SGDLS and CDR2 YYNGEE. CDR3 length: 13 amino acids. CDR3 residues: CASSVGPIETQYF. CDR3 DNA sequence: TGTGCCAGCAGCGTAGGTCCTATCGAGACCCAGTACTTC. The variable domain in full, with the rest retrieved from reference TRBV9 and TRBJ2-5, is DSGVTQTPKHLITATGQRVTLRCSPRSGDLSVYWYQQSLDQGLQFLIQYYNGEERAKGNILERFSAQQFPDLHSELNLSSLELGDSALYFCASSVGPIETQYFGPGTRLLVL.

The J gene is TRBJ1-2, the V gene TRBV2, with TRBD1 matching over 7 bases. Germline loops: CDR1 SNHLY, CDR2 FYNNEI. The CDR3 runs 16 residues. V shed 6 bases, J shed 4 bases, and the junction held 14 bases outside the gene matches. The CDR3 loop reads CASRVGQEPVTYGYTF. The CDR3 DNA reads TGTGCCAGCAGGGTCGGACAGGAGCCCGTGACCTATGGCTACACCTTC. Full variable domain (remainder filled in from reference TRBV2 and TRBJ1-2): EPEVTQTPSHQVTQMGQEVILRCVPISNHLYFYWYRQILGQKVEFLVSFYNNEISEKSEIFDDQFSVERPDGSNFTLKIRSTKLEDSAMYFCASRVGQEPVTYGYTFGSGTRLTVV.

With respect to this clone: The sample holds other DNA sequences that translate to the same CDR3. The chain joins TRBV11-2 to TRBJ2-3, with D perhaps matching TRBD1 or TRBD2 (5 bases each). With 1 base removed from V and 6 bases from J, the gap between germline ends came to 5 bases. Per the germline V gene, CDR1 is SGHAT and CDR2 is FQNNGV. There are 12 residues in the CDR3. CDR3: CASSLGGDTQYF. CDR3 coding DNA: TGTGCCAGCAGCTTAGGGGGGGATACGCAGTATTTT.

The rearrangement links TRBV19 to TRBJ2-6; TRBD1 is a possible D gene (6 bases). Trimming took 0 bases from V and 0 from J, leaving 9 bases between them. This CDR3 is 17 amino acids long. Germline V gene sequence: CDR1 LNHDA, CDR2 SQIVND (reference sequence). CDR3 DNA: TGTGCCAGTAGTATAGATCGGACAGCCTCTGGGGCCAACGTCCTGACTTTC. This translates into CASSIDRTASGANVLTF.

The chain links TRBV30 to TRBJ2-7; a possible D gene is TRBD1 (6 bases). Germline V gene data show CDR1 as GTSNPN and CDR2 as SVGIG (reference sequence). CDR3 length: 13 amino acids. Trimming left V 5 bases short and J 0 bases short, with 11 bases between. The CDR3 spells CAWDRSLSYEQYF. As DNA, the CDR3 is TGTGCCTGGGACAGGAGCCTCTCCTACGAGCAGTACTTC. The full variable domain, completed using reference TRBV30 and TRBJ2-7, is SQTIHQWPATLVQPVGSPLSLECTVEGTSNPNLYWYRQAAGRGLQLLFYSVGIGQISSEVPQNLSASRPQDRQFILSSKKLLLSDSGFYLCAWDRSLSYEQYFGPGTRLTVT.

A note on this clone: Other DNA sequences in this sample translate to the same CDR3. This chain links TRBV5-1 with TRBJ2-5, with D maybe TRBD2 (5 bases). The CDR3 extends over 13 amino acids. The V gene lost 0 bases and the J gene lost 3 bases, with 6 bases spanning the gap. CDR1 SGHRS and CDR2 YFSETQ come from the germline V gene. This CDR3 is CASSLVREETQYF. The CDR3 DNA sequence: TGCGCCAGCAGCTTGGTGCGGGAAGAGACCCAGTACTTC.

As for this clone: Additional DNA sequences in this sample encode the identical CDR3. The V gene is TRBV5-1, the J gene TRBJ2-2; D is uncertain. The germline gives CDR1 SGHRS, CDR2 YFSETQ. Trimming left V 0 bases short and J 5 bases short, with 5 bases between. There are 13 residues in the CDR3. Written as DNA, the CDR3 is TGCGCCAGCAGCTTGGCTACTACCGGGGAGCTGTTTTTT. Protein: CASSLATTGELFF.

The rearrangement links TRBV7-6 to TRBJ2-3; no reliable D call. The CDR3 runs 13 residues. The ends were cut back, 4 bases at V and 6 bases at J, with 11 bases in the middle. Per the germline V gene, CDR1 is SGHVS and CDR2 is FNYEAQ. The CDR3 bases are TGTGCCAGCAGCTACGGCTTTGAGGATACGCAGTATTTT. Translated: CASSYGFEDTQYF. Using reference TRBV7-6 and TRBJ2-3 for the parts outside the CDR3, the full variable domain is GAGVSQSPRYKVTKRGQDVALRCDPISGHVSLYWYRQALGQGPEFLTYFNYEAQQDKSGLPNDRFSAERPEGSISTLTIQRTEQRDSAMYRCASSYGFEDTQYFGPGTRLTVL.

The V and J genes are TRBV15 and TRBJ2-7; TRBD2 matches 10 bases. V shed 5 bases and J 1 base; nucleotides not matched to a gene: 11. The CDR3 runs 17 residues. Germline loops: CDR1 LNHNV, CDR2 YYDKDF (reference sequence). CDR3 region: CATSVDRIAGGSYEQYF. CDR3 bases: TGTGCCACCAGCGTGGACAGAATAGCGGGAGGATCCTACGAGCAGTACTTC.

The CDR3 spells CASSFNQPSTDTQYF. CDR3 DNA sequence: TGTGCCAGTAGCTTTAATCAGCCTAGCACAGATACGCAGTATTTT. The rearrangement joins TRBV19 to TRBJ2-3; the D is unclear. The germline CDR1 and CDR2 sequences are LNHDA and SQIVND (reference sequence). The CDR3 totals 15 residues. V was cut by 6 bases and J by 0 bases, with 13 bases left in between.

The chain joins TRBV7-8 to TRBJ2-7; 7 bases match TRBD2. The CDR3 loop spans 17 amino acids. The ends lost 1 base at V and 1 base at J; junction bases unmatched: 10. The germline V gene has CDR1 SGHVS and CDR2 FQNEAQ. The CDR3 sequence: CASSLDAAAGASYEQYF. CDR3 DNA sequence: TGTGCCAGCAGCTTAGATGCGGCGGCGGGAGCTTCCTACGAGCAGTACTTC.

The chain links TRBV15 to TRBJ1-3, with unresolved D. V was trimmed by 2 bases and J by 1 base, leaving 12 bases between them. The CDR3 sequence is 16 residues long. Germline CDR1 and CDR2: LNHNV and YYDKDF (reference sequence). The CDR3 DNA sequence: TGTGCCACCAGCAGATCACGGACGGTTTCTGGAAACACCATATATTTT. Encoded protein: CATSRSRTVSGNTIYF.